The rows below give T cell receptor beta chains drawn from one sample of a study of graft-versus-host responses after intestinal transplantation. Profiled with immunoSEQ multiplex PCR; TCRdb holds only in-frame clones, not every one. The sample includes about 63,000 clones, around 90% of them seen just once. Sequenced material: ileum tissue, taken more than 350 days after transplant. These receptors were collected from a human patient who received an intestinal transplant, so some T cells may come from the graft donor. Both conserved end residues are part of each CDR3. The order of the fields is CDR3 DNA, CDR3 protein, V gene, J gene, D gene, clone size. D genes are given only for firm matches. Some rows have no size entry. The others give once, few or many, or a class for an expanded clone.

cdr3_nt: TGTGCCACCAGCGAGGGGACCATGGCCACAGATACGCAGTATTTT; cdr3_aa: CATSEGTMATDTQYF; v_call: TRBV15; j_call: TRBJ2-3; d_call: .; clone_size: .
cdr3_nt: TGTGCCAGCAGTTTAGACCCTATCTTTTCCTATGGCTACACCTTC; cdr3_aa: CASSLDPIFSYGYTF; v_call: TRBV28; j_call: TRBJ1-2; d_call: .; clone_size: .
cdr3_nt: TGTGCCAGCTTGTATGGGGGAAGGACTAATGAAAAACTGTTTTTT; cdr3_aa: CASLYGGRTNEKLFF; v_call: TRBV2; j_call: TRBJ1-4; d_call: .; clone_size: few
cdr3_nt: TGTGCCAGCAGCCAAGAGACAGGGGGTTCAAATTCACCCCTCCACTTT; cdr3_aa: CASSQETGGSNSPLHF; v_call: TRBV4-2; j_call: TRBJ1-6; d_call: TRBD1; clone_size: .
cdr3_nt: TGTGCCAGCAGCTTATCGGGGGGCTACGAGCAGTACTTC; cdr3_aa: CASSLSGGYEQYF; v_call: TRBV7-3; j_call: TRBJ2-7; d_call: TRBD2; clone_size: .
cdr3_nt: TGCGCCAGCAACGGCGCCTACGAGCAGTACTTC; cdr3_aa: CASNGAYEQYF; v_call: TRBV5-1; j_call: TRBJ2-7; d_call: .; clone_size: .
cdr3_nt: TGTGCCAGCAATTATAGGGTTGGTGAAAAACTGTTTTTT; cdr3_aa: CASNYRVGEKLFF; v_call: TRBV2; j_call: TRBJ1-4; d_call: .; clone_size: .
cdr3_nt: TGCGCCAGCAGCCAAACAGGGGGGATTAATGAAAAACTGTTTTTT; cdr3_aa: CASSQTGGINEKLFF; v_call: TRBV4-1; j_call: TRBJ1-4; d_call: TRBD1; clone_size: .
cdr3_nt: TGTGCCAGCAGCTTAGGGACGAACACTGAAGCTTTCTTT; cdr3_aa: CASSLGTNTEAFF; v_call: TRBV5-4; j_call: TRBJ1-1; d_call: .; clone_size: .
cdr3_nt: TGTGCCAGCAGCCCCTCCCTAGCGGACCAAGAGACCCAGTACTTC; cdr3_aa: CASSPSLADQETQYF; v_call: TRBV11-2; j_call: TRBJ2-5; d_call: TRBD2; clone_size: .
cdr3_nt: TGCGCCAGCAGCCATCCAGGAGGGGTGGCTTATGGCTACACCTTC; cdr3_aa: CASSHPGGVAYGYTF; v_call: TRBV4-1; j_call: TRBJ1-2; d_call: .; clone_size: .
cdr3_nt: TGTGCCAGCAGTCCCCGGACAGGTCCATACGAGCAGTACTTC; cdr3_aa: CASSPRTGPYEQYF; v_call: TRBV28; j_call: TRBJ2-7; d_call: TRBD1; clone_size: .
cdr3_nt: TGTGCCAGTAGGACGACAGGGGACAATGAAAAACTGTTTTTT; cdr3_aa: CASRTTGDNEKLFF; v_call: TRBV19; j_call: TRBJ1-4; d_call: TRBD1; clone_size: .
cdr3_nt: TGCGCCAGCAGCTTGCAAAACACTGAAGCTTTCTTT; cdr3_aa: CASSLQNTEAFF; v_call: TRBV5-1; j_call: TRBJ1-1; d_call: .; clone_size: .
cdr3_nt: TGTGCCAGCACCCCTAGGGGAAACACTGAAGCTTTCTTT; cdr3_aa: CASTPRGNTEAFF; v_call: TRBV6-1; j_call: TRBJ1-1; d_call: .; clone_size: .
cdr3_nt: TGCGCCAGCAGCCTTGGAGGGGGGGGCGAAGCTTTCTTT; cdr3_aa: CASSLGGGGEAFF; v_call: TRBV4-1; j_call: TRBJ1-1; d_call: .; clone_size: .
cdr3_nt: TGTGCCAGCATCCTACCTGTATCGGAGGGCGGGGACAATGAGCAGTTCTTC; cdr3_aa: CASILPVSEGGDNEQFF; v_call: TRBV11-2; j_call: TRBJ2-1; d_call: .; clone_size: .
cdr3_nt: TGCGCCAGCAGTCAATCGCGGACAGGGAAGAGGACCTATAATTCACCCCTCCACTTT; cdr3_aa: CASSQSRTGKRTYNSPLHF; v_call: TRBV23-1; j_call: TRBJ1-6; d_call: TRBD1; clone_size: .
cdr3_nt: TGTGCCAGCAGCTCGAATAGCAATCAGCCCCAGCATTTT; cdr3_aa: CASSSNSNQPQHF; v_call: TRBV11-2; j_call: TRBJ1-5; d_call: .; clone_size: .
cdr3_nt: TGTGCCAGCAGTTTAACAGGGAATAGCAATCAGCCCCAGCATTTT; cdr3_aa: CASSLTGNSNQPQHF; v_call: TRBV6-5; j_call: TRBJ1-5; d_call: .; clone_size: .
cdr3_nt: TGTGCCAGCCGACGCAACAATGAGCAGTTCTTC; cdr3_aa: CASRRNNEQFF; v_call: TRBV6-5; j_call: TRBJ2-1; d_call: .; clone_size: .
cdr3_nt: TGTGCCAGCAGCCAGGAGGACAGGCACAATCAGCCCCAGCATTTT; cdr3_aa: CASSQEDRHNQPQHF; v_call: TRBV4-2; j_call: TRBJ1-5; d_call: TRBD1; clone_size: .
cdr3_nt: TGTGCCAGCAGCAAAAATAGGGGAGTCAGGGACAATGAGCAGTTCTTC; cdr3_aa: CASSKNRGVRDNEQFF; v_call: TRBV21-1; j_call: TRBJ2-1; d_call: .; clone_size: .
cdr3_nt: TGTGCCAGCACCCCGACAGGGTCCTACGAGCAGTACTTC; cdr3_aa: CASTPTGSYEQYF; v_call: TRBV6-5; j_call: TRBJ2-7; d_call: TRBD1; clone_size: .
cdr3_nt: TGTGCCAGCAGGCACCCACCAGGAACGGGCTATGGCTACACCTTC; cdr3_aa: CASRHPPGTGYGYTF; v_call: TRBV6-6; j_call: TRBJ1-2; d_call: .; clone_size: .
cdr3_nt: TGTGCCAGCAGCTTTGGGGGACAGGGATCGGAGGAGCAGTACTTC; cdr3_aa: CASSFGGQGSEEQYF; v_call: TRBV5-6; j_call: TRBJ2-7; d_call: TRBD1; clone_size: .
cdr3_nt: TGTGCCAGCACGGCTCCCAACAGGGGGCACTACGAGCAGTACTTC; cdr3_aa: CASTAPNRGHYEQYF; v_call: TRBV5-6; j_call: TRBJ2-7; d_call: TRBD1; clone_size: .
cdr3_nt: TGTGCCAGCAGCCCGGGGACAGGGGCGCAATACGAGCAGTACTTC; cdr3_aa: CASSPGTGAQYEQYF; v_call: TRBV7-3; j_call: TRBJ2-7; d_call: TRBD1; clone_size: .
cdr3_nt: TGTGCTAGTGGTCCGGACAGGTTGGAGACCCAGTACTTC; cdr3_aa: CASGPDRLETQYF; v_call: TRBV12-5; j_call: TRBJ2-5; d_call: TRBD1; clone_size: .
cdr3_nt: TGTGCCAGCAGCCAAGGACAGGTAACGAACACTGAAGCTTTCTTT; cdr3_aa: CASSQGQVTNTEAFF; v_call: TRBV28; j_call: TRBJ1-1; d_call: TRBD1; clone_size: .
cdr3_nt: TGCGCCAGCAGACCCTATGTGAACACTGAAGCTTTCTTT; cdr3_aa: CASRPYVNTEAFF; v_call: TRBV4-1; j_call: TRBJ1-1; d_call: .; clone_size: .
cdr3_nt: TGTGCCAGCACCACACAGGGGTATGGCTACACCTTC; cdr3_aa: CASTTQGYGYTF; v_call: TRBV6-1; j_call: TRBJ1-2; d_call: TRBD1; clone_size: once
cdr3_nt: TGTGCCAGCAGTGCTAGCGGGGGGGCCGAGACCCAGTACTTC; cdr3_aa: CASSASGGAETQYF; v_call: TRBV6-4; j_call: TRBJ2-5; d_call: TRBD2; clone_size: .
cdr3_nt: TGTGCCAGCTCACCGCCGGGACCCCCTTACGAGCAGTACTTC; cdr3_aa: CASSPPGPPYEQYF; v_call: TRBV18; j_call: TRBJ2-7; d_call: .; clone_size: .
cdr3_nt: TGTGCCAGCAGTGAGAAGGGTAGCTCCTACGAGCAGTACTTC; cdr3_aa: CASSEKGSSYEQYF; v_call: TRBV2; j_call: TRBJ2-7; d_call: .; clone_size: .
cdr3_nt: TGTGCCAGCAGGCTACAGGGGGGGTCAGATACGCAGTATTTT; cdr3_aa: CASRLQGGSDTQYF; v_call: TRBV6-6; j_call: TRBJ2-3; d_call: .; clone_size: .
cdr3_nt: TGTGCCAGCAGTTACTCAAATGAGCAGTTCTTC; cdr3_aa: CASSYSNEQFF; v_call: TRBV6-6; j_call: TRBJ2-1; d_call: .; clone_size: .
cdr3_nt: TGCGCCAGCAGCATCGTAGGGGGGGCGCTTGAGACCCAGTACTTC; cdr3_aa: CASSIVGGALETQYF; v_call: TRBV5-1; j_call: TRBJ2-5; d_call: .; clone_size: .
cdr3_nt: TGTGCCAGCACTCAACTACAGGGGAGCTCCTATAATTCACCCCTCCACTTT; cdr3_aa: CASTQLQGSSYNSPLHF; v_call: TRBV4-2; j_call: TRBJ1-6; d_call: TRBD1; clone_size: once
cdr3_nt: TGTGCCAGCAGTTCCGGGACTAGCGGGGGATACGAGCAGTACTTC; cdr3_aa: CASSSGTSGGYEQYF; v_call: TRBV28; j_call: TRBJ2-7; d_call: TRBD2; clone_size: .
cdr3_nt: TGTGCCAGCAGCACTAGCGGGAGCTCCTACGAGCAGTACTTC; cdr3_aa: CASSTSGSSYEQYF; v_call: TRBV7-9; j_call: TRBJ2-7; d_call: TRBD2; clone_size: .
cdr3_nt: TGTGCCAGCAGCGCCTACAATGAGCAGTTCTTC; cdr3_aa: CASSAYNEQFF; v_call: TRBV6-4; j_call: TRBJ2-1; d_call: .; clone_size: .
cdr3_nt: TGTGCCAGCAGCTTACGCAGCTCCTATAATTCACCCCTCCACTTT; cdr3_aa: CASSLRSSYNSPLHF; v_call: TRBV7-9; j_call: TRBJ1-6; d_call: .; clone_size: few
cdr3_nt: TGTGCCAGCAGGGGACAGGACGGGAAAGTCGAAGAGACCCAGTACTTC; cdr3_aa: CASRGQDGKVEETQYF; v_call: TRBV27; j_call: TRBJ2-5; d_call: TRBD1; clone_size: .
cdr3_nt: TGCGCCAGCAGTGAGGAGGCCAGGGGCAGATATGGCTACACCTTC; cdr3_aa: CASSEEARGRYGYTF; v_call: TRBV10-1; j_call: TRBJ1-2; d_call: .; clone_size: once
cdr3_nt: TGTGCCAGCAGTCAGGGACAGGGGTTAAATCAGCCCCAGCATTTT; cdr3_aa: CASSQGQGLNQPQHF; v_call: TRBV6-1; j_call: TRBJ1-5; d_call: TRBD1; clone_size: .
cdr3_nt: TGTGCCAGTAGTATATTAGGGGGGGTTGGCAATCAGCCCCAGCATTTT; cdr3_aa: CASSILGGVGNQPQHF; v_call: TRBV19; j_call: TRBJ1-5; d_call: .; clone_size: .
cdr3_nt: TGTGCCACGGGGAGCCCGACCTCTTACAATGAGCAGTTCTTC; cdr3_aa: CATGSPTSYNEQFF; v_call: TRBV27; j_call: TRBJ2-1; d_call: .; clone_size: .
cdr3_nt: TGTGCTAGTGGTTTGTCCGGGGGGACCTCCTACGAGCAGCACTTC; cdr3_aa: CASGLSGGTSYEQHF; v_call: TRBV12-5; j_call: TRBJ2-7; d_call: TRBD2; clone_size: .
cdr3_nt: TGCGCCAGTGGGGACAGCGGGGAGCAGTACTTC; cdr3_aa: CASGDSGEQYF; v_call: TRBV5-1; j_call: TRBJ2-5; d_call: .; clone_size: .
cdr3_nt: TGTGCCAGCAGACCCAGGGGGAGGAACACTGAAGCTTTCTTT; cdr3_aa: CASRPRGRNTEAFF; v_call: TRBV6-6; j_call: TRBJ1-1; d_call: TRBD1; clone_size: .
cdr3_nt: TGTGCCCCTAGAAGGACGAACACTGAAGCTTTCTTT; cdr3_aa: CAPRRTNTEAFF; v_call: TRBV19; j_call: TRBJ1-1; d_call: .; clone_size: .
cdr3_nt: TGCGCCAGCAGTGACCAGGGGAGGTACTATGGCTACACCTTC; cdr3_aa: CASSDQGRYYGYTF; v_call: TRBV10-2; j_call: TRBJ1-2; d_call: .; clone_size: .
cdr3_nt: TGTGCCAGCAGTGAAGCGCGTTATGGCGCCTACGAGCAGTACTTC; cdr3_aa: CASSEARYGAYEQYF; v_call: TRBV6-1; j_call: TRBJ2-7; d_call: .; clone_size: .
cdr3_nt: TGTGCCAGCACATTCAGGGGGAATTCACCCCTCCACTTT; cdr3_aa: CASTFRGNSPLHF; v_call: TRBV2; j_call: TRBJ1-6; d_call: TRBD1; clone_size: .
cdr3_nt: TGCGCCAGCAGTGAGAGCTTGGATGAGCAGTTCTTC; cdr3_aa: CASSESLDEQFF; v_call: TRBV10-1; j_call: TRBJ2-1; d_call: .; clone_size: .
cdr3_nt: TGTGCCAGCAGTCTCAGACAGATCGGAAACACCATATATTTT; cdr3_aa: CASSLRQIGNTIYF; v_call: TRBV2; j_call: TRBJ1-3; d_call: .; clone_size: .
cdr3_nt: TGTGCCAGCAGTTTCGGGATTAGCAATCAGCCCCAGCATTTT; cdr3_aa: CASSFGISNQPQHF; v_call: TRBV28; j_call: TRBJ1-5; d_call: .; clone_size: once
cdr3_nt: TGTGCCAGCAGCGTAGGGGCGGGGGGGCCCGCAGATACGCAGTATTTT; cdr3_aa: CASSVGAGGPADTQYF; v_call: TRBV9; j_call: TRBJ2-3; d_call: TRBD2; clone_size: .
cdr3_nt: TGTGCCAGAAGCTTGGACTTCACAGATACGCAGTATTTT; cdr3_aa: CARSLDFTDTQYF; v_call: TRBV5-3; j_call: TRBJ2-3; d_call: .; clone_size: .